This T cell receptor beta chain is from a study of human T cells and chemical hapten exposure. Overall study: Diphenylcyclopropenone was applied weekly to patients' scalps across the roughly 24-week study. DPC (0.01%) was patch tested on the upper back and read at 6 days. Affected patients, primarily female, had alopecia areata, totalis or universalis. Overall study results and limits: TCRs whose frequency exceeded 1 in 1000 remained the same following DPC sensitization.

There are many counts of this clonotype. Its antigen remains unidentified. TCRdb itself ran the RACE reads through MiXCR, one entry per CDR3 protein. The sample lists tens of thousands of distinct CDR3 sequences; 8.5% to 14% were seen once. This CDR3 has 17 residues. The V and J ends lost 6 bases and 0 bases respectively, with 20 bases between them. The germline V gene encodes CDR1 SGHVS and CDR2 FNYEAQ. Time point defined: patch test 3, about 24 weeks after DPC sensitization. The treatment denotes: therapeutic diphenylcyclopropenone sensitization with weekly scalp DPC. The sequence came from a woman between 50 and 59 years old with alopecia areata. Some clones in this sample may be carry-over from other donors' samples. Sequencing was performed on whole blood, taken in connection with sensitization to the hapten diphenylcyclopropenone (DPC). V and J are TRBV7-6 and TRBJ1-1, with a tentative D call TRBD1 (6 bases). CDR3 amino acids: CASRPGVAGGLNTEAFF. In nucleotides, the CDR3 is TGTGCCAGCAGACCTGGAGTCGCGGGGGGCCTGAACACTGAAGCTTTCTTT.